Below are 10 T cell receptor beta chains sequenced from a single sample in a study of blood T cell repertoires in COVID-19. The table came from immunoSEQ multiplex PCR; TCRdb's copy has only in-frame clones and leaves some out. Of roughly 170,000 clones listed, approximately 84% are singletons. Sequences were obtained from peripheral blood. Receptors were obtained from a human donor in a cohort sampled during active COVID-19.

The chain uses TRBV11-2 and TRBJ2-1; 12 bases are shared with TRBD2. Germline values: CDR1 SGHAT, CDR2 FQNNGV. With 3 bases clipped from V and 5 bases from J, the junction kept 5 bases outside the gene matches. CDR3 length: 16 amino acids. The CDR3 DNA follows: TGTGCCAGCAGCTTCCCCCGACTAGCGGGGGACAATGAGCAGTTCTTC. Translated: CASSFPRLAGDNEQFF.

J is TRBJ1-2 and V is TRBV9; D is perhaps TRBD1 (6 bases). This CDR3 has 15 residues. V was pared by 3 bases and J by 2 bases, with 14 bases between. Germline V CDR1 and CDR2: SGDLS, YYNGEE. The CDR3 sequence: CASSEGGLMNYGYTF. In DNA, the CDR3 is TGTGCCAGCAGCGAGGGGGGGCTGATGAACTATGGCTACACCTTC.

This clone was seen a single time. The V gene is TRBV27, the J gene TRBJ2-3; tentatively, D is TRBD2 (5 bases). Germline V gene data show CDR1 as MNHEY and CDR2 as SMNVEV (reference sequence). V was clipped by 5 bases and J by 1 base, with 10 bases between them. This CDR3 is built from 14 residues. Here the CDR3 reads CASSISAGTDTQYF. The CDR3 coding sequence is TGTGCCAGCAGTATTAGCGCCGGCACAGATACGCAGTATTTT.

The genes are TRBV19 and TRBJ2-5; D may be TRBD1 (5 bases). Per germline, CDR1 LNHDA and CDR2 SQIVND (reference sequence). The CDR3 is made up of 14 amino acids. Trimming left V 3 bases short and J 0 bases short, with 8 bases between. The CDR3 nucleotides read TGTGCCAGTAGTATTGACAGCAACCAAGAGACCCAGTACTTC. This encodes CASSIDSNQETQYF.

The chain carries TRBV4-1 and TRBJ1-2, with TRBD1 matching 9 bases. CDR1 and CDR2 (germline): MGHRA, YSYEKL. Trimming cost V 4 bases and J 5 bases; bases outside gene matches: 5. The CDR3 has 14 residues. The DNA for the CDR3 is TGCGCCAGCAGCCCAGAGGGGACAGGGTATGGCTACACCTTC. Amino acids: CASSPEGTGYGYTF.

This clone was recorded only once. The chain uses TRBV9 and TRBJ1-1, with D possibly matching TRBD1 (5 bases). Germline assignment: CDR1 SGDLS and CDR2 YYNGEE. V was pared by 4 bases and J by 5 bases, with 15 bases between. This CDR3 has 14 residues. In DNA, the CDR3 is TGTGCCAGCAGCCCGTTTAGGGGCGGAACTGAAGCTTTCTTT. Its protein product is CASSPFRGGTEAFF.

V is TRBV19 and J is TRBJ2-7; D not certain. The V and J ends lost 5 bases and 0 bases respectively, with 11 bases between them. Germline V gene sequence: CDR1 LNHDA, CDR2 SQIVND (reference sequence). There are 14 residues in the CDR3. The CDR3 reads CASSPLAASYEQYF. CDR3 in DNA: TGTGCCAGTAGTCCTCTGGCGGCCTCCTACGAGCAGTACTTC.

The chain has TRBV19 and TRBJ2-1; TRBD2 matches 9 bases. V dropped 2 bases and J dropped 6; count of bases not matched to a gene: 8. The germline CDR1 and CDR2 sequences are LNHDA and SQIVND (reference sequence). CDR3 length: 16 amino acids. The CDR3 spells CASSIRGGGAGNEQFF. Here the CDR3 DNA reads TGTGCCAGTAGTATACGTGGCGGGGGGGCTGGCAATGAGCAGTTCTTC.

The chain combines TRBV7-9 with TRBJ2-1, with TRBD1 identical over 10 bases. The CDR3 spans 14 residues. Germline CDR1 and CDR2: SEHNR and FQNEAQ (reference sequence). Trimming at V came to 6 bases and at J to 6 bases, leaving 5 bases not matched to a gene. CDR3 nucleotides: TGTGCCAGCAGGCGACAGGGGGCAGGCAATGAGCAGTTCTTC. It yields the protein CASRRQGAGNEQFF. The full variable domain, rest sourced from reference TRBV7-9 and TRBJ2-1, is DTGVSQNPRHKITKRGQNVTFRCDPISEHNRLYWYRQTLGQGPEFLTYFQNEAQLEKSRLLSDRFSAERPKGSFSTLEIQRTEQGDSAMYLCASRRQGAGNEQFFGPGTRLTVL.

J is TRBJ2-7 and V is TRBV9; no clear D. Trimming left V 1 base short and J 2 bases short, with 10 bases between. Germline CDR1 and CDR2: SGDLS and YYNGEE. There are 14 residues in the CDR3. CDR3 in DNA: TGTGCCAGCAGCGTAAGTGCCAGTCCCTACGAGCAGTACTTC. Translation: CASSVSASPYEQYF.